The present entry profiles one TCR beta chain with its context. The antigen is unknown. This sample stems from a study of cytomegalovirus exposure and HLA in healthy donors. Sequencing used immunoSEQ multiplex PCR; TCRdb keeps in-frame clones, though not all of them. The sample records 150,000 to 200,000 clones, approximately 86% being singletons. Regarding the study as a whole: Cytomegalovirus association was assigned to 150 to 200 TCR beta chains. The classifier reportedly diagnosed cytomegalovirus status with high sensitivity and specificity.

CDR1 and CDR2 (germline): SEHNR, FQNEAQ (reference sequence). Losses at the gene ends were 5 bases for V and 0 bases for J; bases not matched to a gene: 8. CDR3 length: 16 residues. V and J are TRBV7-9 and TRBJ1-1; 8 bases align to TRBD1. The sample taken for sequencing was PBMCs. The sequence came from a man aged 30 to 39 in good health and CMV-seropositive. CDR3 bases: TGTGCCAGCAGCACTGACAGGGGAACCCTGAACACTGAAGCTTTCTTT. As protein: CASSTDRGTLNTEAFF.